The 25 T cell receptor beta chains given below trace back to one sample, sequenced in a study of shared clonotypes between healthy human individuals. Profiling relied on immunoSEQ multiplex PCR, and the TCRdb table lists in-frame clones only, not all of them. The sample holds roughly 650,000 clones, more than 95% seen once. Sequencing used naive CD4+ T cells sorted from blood. As to subset: CD45RA+ positively selected. The receptors shown here come from a woman aged 25 to 39 in good health.

This chain joins TRBV27 and TRBJ2-7; TRBD1 is a possible D gene (6 bases). Germline lookup yields CDR1 MNHEY and CDR2 SMNVEV (reference sequence). V was clipped by 2 bases and J by 4 bases, with 9 bases between them. CDR3 length: 13 residues. The DNA of the CDR3 is TGTGCCAGCAGTTTAGTGGGGGCGTACGAGCAGTACTTC. Amino acid sequence: CASSLVGAYEQYF.

The chain uses TRBV30 and TRBJ2-2; 7 bases agree with TRBD2. Germline V lookup: CDR1 GTSNPN, CDR2 SVGIG (reference sequence). This CDR3 contains 16 residues. V lost 2 bases to trimming and J lost 1 base; unmatched junction nucleotides: 7. CDR3 amino acids: CAWSTGPSGNTGELFF. DNA for the CDR3: TGTGCCTGGAGTACTGGGCCTAGCGGGAACACCGGGGAGCTGTTTTTT.

V gene TRBV15 combines with J gene TRBJ1-4; TRBD1 aligns across 7 bases. This CDR3 contains 14 residues. Trimming at V came to 0 bases and at J to 6 bases, leaving 1 base not matched to a gene. CDR1 LNHNV and CDR2 YYDKDF come from the germline V gene (reference sequence). The CDR3, as DNA: TGTGCCACCAGCAGAGAAGACAGGGATGAAAAACTGTTTTTT. It encodes CATSREDRDEKLFF.

The chain has TRBV6-1 and TRBJ2-2; the D is unclear. Germline loops: CDR1 MNHNS, CDR2 SASEGT. CDR3 size: 13 residues. V dropped 2 bases and J dropped 0 bases, with 1 base sitting between them. CDR3 nucleotides: TGTGCCAGCAGTGAATCGAACACCGGGGAGCTGTTTTTT. Translation: CASSESNTGELFF.

The gene calls are TRBV27 and TRBJ1-4; D not certain. Germline-derived CDR1 and CDR2 are MNHEY and SMNVEV (reference sequence). This CDR3 has 14 amino acids. Trimming removed 5 bases at V and 5 bases at J, with 12 bases between. The CDR3 is CASSIRRNNEKLFF. CDR3 nucleotide sequence: TGTGCCAGCAGTATCAGACGGAACAATGAAAAACTGTTTTTT.

The chain uses TRBV5-4 and TRBJ2-7; unclear D gene. CDR1 is SGHNT and CDR2 is YYREEE in the germline V gene (reference sequence). This CDR3 spans 12 amino acids. V was cut by 2 bases and J by 4 bases, with 7 bases left in between. The CDR3 bases are TGTGCCAGCAGCTTCAATGGGTACGAGCAGTACTTC. Translating gives CASSFNGYEQYF. Drawing the rest from reference TRBV5-4 and TRBJ2-7, the complete variable domain is ETGVTQSPTHLIKTRGQQVTLRCSSQSGHNTVSWYQQALGQGPQFIFQYYREEENGRGNFPPRFSGLQFPNYSSELNVNALELDDSALYLCASSFNGYEQYFGPGTRLTVT.

The V call is TRBV4-2, the J call TRBJ2-7, with no clear D. Germline CDR1 reads LGHNA; CDR2 reads YNFKEQ. V shed 4 bases and J shed 0 bases, with 13 bases lying between them. The CDR3 has 15 residues. DNA of the CDR3: TGTGCCAGCAGCCCCCGGTCGGGCGGCTCCTACGAGCAGTACTTC. Translating gives CASSPRSGGSYEQYF.

This chain connects TRBV10-2 to TRBJ2-7; 9 bases are shared with TRBD1. CDR3 length: 14 residues. Germline CDR1 and CDR2: WSHSY and SAAADI. The trim removed 8 bases at V and 0 bases at J, leaving 5 bases unmatched. The CDR3 reads CASERQGDSYEQYF. CDR3 DNA sequence: TGCGCCAGCGAAAGACAGGGGGACTCCTACGAGCAGTACTTC.

The chain couples TRBV6-5 to TRBJ1-5; D is undetermined. The germline gives CDR1 MNHEY, CDR2 SVGAGI. The CDR3 is 13 amino acids. Trimming took 4 bases from V and 3 from J, leaving 7 bases between them. CDR3 loop: CASSSQDNQPQHF. The CDR3 nucleotides are TGTGCCAGCAGTTCCCAGGACAATCAGCCCCAGCATTTT.

V usage is TRBV5-4 and J usage is TRBJ2-3; possibly TRBD1 for D (6 bases). The V end lost 4 bases, the J end lost 6 bases, and 12 bases lay between the germline ends. In germline, CDR1 is SGHNT, CDR2 YYREEE (reference sequence). The CDR3 consists of 13 residues. The CDR3 loop reads CASSQTGTDTQYF. The DNA for the CDR3 is TGTGCCAGCAGCCAAACAGGGACGGATACGCAGTATTTT.

The chain carries TRBV28 and TRBJ2-7; maybe TRBD1 (6 bases). V gave up 9 bases and J gave up 6 bases, with 12 bases separating them. From germline, CDR1 is MDHEN and CDR2 SYDVKM. The CDR3 contains 11 residues. CDR3 loop: CASGSRGEQYF. The CDR3 coding sequence is TGTGCCAGTGGATCCAGGGGCGAGCAGTACTTC. Variable domain in full (rest from reference TRBV28 and TRBJ2-7): DVKVTQSSRYLVKRTGEKVFLECVQDMDHENMFWYRQDPGLGLRLIYFSYDVKMKEKGDIPEGYSVSREKKERFSLILESASTNQTSMYLCASGSRGEQYFGPGTRLTVT.

This chain connects TRBV18 to TRBJ2-2; D gene ambiguous. Per germline, CDR1 KGHSH and CDR2 LQKENI. Between the trimmed V and J ends, which lost 1 base and 0 bases, there was a span of 6 bases. The length of the CDR3 is 15 residues. The CDR3 DNA sequence: TGTGCCAGCTCACCACTGCCTACGAACACCGGGGAGCTGTTTTTT. Residues: CASSPLPTNTGELFF.

As regards this clone: Other DNA sequences in the same sample also yield this CDR3. The CDR3 region is CSVAGSNQPQHF. As DNA, the CDR3 is TGCAGCGTCGCGGGCAGCAATCAGCCCCAGCATTTT. The chain employs TRBV29-1 and TRBJ1-5, with D unresolved. V shed 6 bases and J shed 1 base, with 7 bases lying between them. The germline V gene has CDR1 SQVTM and CDR2 ANQGSEA. The CDR3 spans 12 residues. The whole variable domain, remainder taken from reference TRBV29-1 and TRBJ1-5, is SAVISQKPSRDICQRGTSLTIQCQVDSQVTMMFWYRQQPGQSLTLIATANQGSEATYESGFVIDKFPISRPNLTFSTLTVSNMSPEDSSIYLCSVAGSNQPQHFGDGTRLSIL.

The rearrangement joins TRBV10-3 to TRBJ2-1; the D gene is possibly TRBD1 (7 bases). The CDR3 is 14 residues long. Trimming stripped 1 base from V and 8 bases from J, with 12 bases between. CDR1 and CDR2 from the germline V gene are ENHRY and SYGVKD. The CDR3 region is CAISEFDREDEQFF. The CDR3 DNA follows: TGTGCCATCAGTGAGTTCGACAGGGAGGATGAGCAGTTCTTC.

The chain joins TRBV28 to TRBJ1-4; D remains unclear. This CDR3 is 13 amino acids long. Germline values: CDR1 MDHEN, CDR2 SYDVKM. V lost 10 bases, J lost 5 bases, and 14 bases lay in between. The CDR3 is CAIGEGGNEKLFF. The CDR3 bases are TGTGCCATTGGGGAGGGCGGAAATGAAAAACTGTTTTTT. The full variable domain, its missing parts supplied by reference TRBV28 and TRBJ1-4, is DVKVTQSSRYLVKRTGEKVFLECVQDMDHENMFWYRQDPGLGLRLIYFSYDVKMKEKGDIPEGYSVSREKKERFSLILESASTNQTSMYLCAIGEGGNEKLFFGSGTQLSVL.

This chain uses TRBV27 with TRBJ2-3, with TRBD2 matching over 11 bases. The germline gives CDR1 MNHEY, CDR2 SMNVEV (reference sequence). V shed 6 bases, J shed 1 base, and the junction held 3 bases outside the gene matches. This CDR3 has 15 amino acids. The CDR3 loop reads CASRWGLAGTDTQYF. CDR3 nucleotide sequence: TGTGCCAGCAGATGGGGACTAGCGGGCACAGATACGCAGTATTTT.

The rearrangement joins TRBV6-5 to TRBJ2-1; either TRBD1 or TRBD2 may supply D (5 bases each). This CDR3 comprises 14 residues. Germline-derived CDR1 and CDR2 are MNHEY and SVGAGI. With 2 bases removed from V and 4 bases from J, the gap between germline ends came to 9 bases. The CDR3: CASSYRGRYNEQFF. The CDR3 nucleotides read TGTGCCAGCAGTTACCGGGGCCGATACAATGAGCAGTTCTTC.

The chain has TRBV7-3 and TRBJ2-3; D gene ambiguous. CDR3 size: 14 residues. Trimming stripped 5 bases from V and 5 bases from J, with 14 bases between. Germline CDR1 is SGHTA and CDR2 is FQGTGA. CDR3 residues: CASSPGWAEDTQYF. The CDR3 DNA sequence: TGTGCCAGCAGCCCCGGTTGGGCGGAAGATACGCAGTATTTT.

This chain connects TRBV9 to TRBJ2-2; D gene ambiguous. This CDR3 is built from 15 residues. From germline, CDR1 is SGDLS and CDR2 YYNGEE. Trimming pared 0 bases from V and 4 bases from J, leaving 10 bases between. The CDR3 protein is CASSVVREGTGELFF. The CDR3 DNA reads as TGTGCCAGCAGCGTAGTTAGGGAAGGCACCGGGGAGCTGTTTTTT.

The chain is built from TRBV2 and TRBJ2-7; TRBD1 matches 8 bases. CDR1 is SNHLY, CDR2 FYNNEI, per germline. The trim removed 3 bases at V and 5 bases at J, leaving 3 bases unmatched. This CDR3 contains 13 residues. The CDR3 nucleotides are TGTGCCAGCAGTGAGCAGGGGGCGAACGAGCAGTACTTC. Encoded protein: CASSEQGANEQYF.

The rearrangement joins TRBV5-4 to TRBJ2-3; perhaps TRBD2 as D (5 bases). Germline-derived CDR1 and CDR2 are SGHNT and YYREEE (reference sequence). V shed 2 bases and J shed 3 bases, with 10 bases lying between them. This CDR3 comprises 14 residues. The CDR3, as DNA: TGTGCCAGCAGCTTTGGGAGCGCAACAGATACGCAGTATTTT. Protein product: CASSFGSATDTQYF.

V and J are TRBV28 and TRBJ1-5, with D perhaps matching TRBD1 (6 bases). The CDR3 runs 15 residues. The V end lost 7 bases, the J end lost 0 bases, and 13 bases lay between the germline ends. CDR1 is MDHEN, CDR2 SYDVKM, per germline. The CDR3 coding sequence is TGTGCCAGCAACAGCCTGGACAGTAGCAATCAGCCCCAGCATTTT. Translating gives CASNSLDSSNQPQHF.

This chain connects TRBV28 to TRBJ2-1; D remains ambiguous. Trimming took 1 base from V and 6 from J, leaving 10 bases between them. CDR3 length: 14 residues. Germline V gene data show CDR1 as MDHEN and CDR2 as SYDVKM. In DNA form, the CDR3 reads TGTGCCAGCAGTTTATCCCTAGGTTCCAATGAGCAGTTCTTC. Translating it yields CASSLSLGSNEQFF.

In its sample, this clone was seen once. Here the CDR3 DNA reads TGTGCCAGCAGAACCGGACAGGGCTTGGATGAAAAACTGTTTTTT. This translates into CASRTGQGLDEKLFF. The rearrangement joins TRBV6-1 to TRBJ1-4; 8 bases map to TRBD1. The CDR3 sequence is 15 residues long. Per germline, CDR1 MNHNS and CDR2 SASEGT. The V and J ends lost 6 bases and 6 bases, in that order; junction bases with no gene match: 9.

The rearrangement joins TRBV30 to TRBJ2-1; D could derive from TRBD1 or TRBD2 (6 bases each). Germline V gives CDR1 GTSNPN, CDR2 SVGIG (reference sequence). The CDR3 totals 16 residues. V lost 0 bases, J lost 3 bases, and 15 bases lay in between. In nucleotides, the CDR3 is TGTGCCTGGAGTGTAGGGGGGAGATTACTCTACAATGAGCAGTTCTTC. This sequence encodes CAWSVGGRLLYNEQFF.